Listed below are T cell receptor beta chains from one sample, sequenced in a study of T-cell memory formation after mild COVID-19. TCRdb re-called the 5' RACE reads with MiXCR, one entry per CDR3 protein. The profile shows about 320,000 distinct CDR3 sequences, 14% of them singletons. Sequencing was performed on PBMCs or a T cell subset sorted from them (not recorded which). The receptors stem from a man between 18 and 29 years old who had mild COVID-19 (a few samples of this study predate the infection). Cell type and time point are not known. The CDR3 runs from the conserved cysteine through the conserved F or W. The D gene is left open where the match is weak. Clone size is not always given. Where it is, it says once, few, many or a class for expanded clones.

abundance	v_gene	d_gene	j_gene	len	CDR3nt	CDR3aa
few	TRBV5-6	TRBD2	TRBJ2-7	15	TGTGCCAGCAGCTCACTAGCGGGGGAACGCTACGAGCAGTACTTC	CASSSLAGERYEQYF
.	TRBV20-1	TRBD2	TRBJ2-3	16	TGCAGTGCTAGAGGCGGGACTAGCCGTGGCACAGATACGCAGTATTTT	CSARGGTSRGTDTQYF
.	TRBV30	.	TRBJ2-5	14	TGTGCCTGGAGTGTCTGGGCAGGGCAAGAGACCCAGTACTTC	CAWSVWAGQETQYF
many	TRBV5-1	.	TRBJ2-3	16	TGCGCCAGCAGCTTGGGGCAGGGAAGTAGCACAGATACGCAGTATTTT	CASSLGQGSSTDTQYF
many	TRBV29-1	.	TRBJ1-1	13	TGCAGCGTTGTAGGCAGGTTGAACACTGAAGCTTTCTTT	CSVVGRLNTEAFF
few	TRBV18	.	TRBJ2-6	15	TGTGCCAGCTCACCATCAGGGACTGGGGCCAACGTCCTGACTTTC	CASSPSGTGANVLTF
few	TRBV5-1	.	TRBJ1-2	13	TGCGCCAGCAGCTACGGGGGCGCCTATGGCTACACCTTC	CASSYGGAYGYTF
.	TRBV28	.	TRBJ1-5	14	TGTGCCAGCCTGAGCGGCCAGAAAAATCAGCCCCAGCATTTT	CASLSGQKNQPQHF
few	TRBV9	TRBD2	TRBJ2-5	14	TGTGCCAGCAAGGTAGCGGGACCCCAAGAGACCCAGTACTTC	CASKVAGPQETQYF
.	TRBV6-5	.	TRBJ2-6	13	TGTGCCAGCCGGGCATCTGGGGCCAACGTCCTGACTTTC	CASRASGANVLTF
.	TRBV12-3/TRBV12-4	.	TRBJ2-1	12	TGTGCCAGCAGTTTCCAAGGGTATGAGCAGTTCTTC	CASSFQGYEQFF
.	TRBV24-1	.	TRBJ2-1	16	TGTGCCACCAGTGATTCCGGGGCGAGGGCCTCGGATGAGCAGTTCTTC	CATSDSGARASDEQFF
.	TRBV4-1	.	TRBJ1-4	17	TGCGCCAGCAGCCACGGCCCGGTGGGGGACGGCAATGAAAAACTGTTTTTT	CASSHGPVGDGNEKLFF
.	TRBV20-1	TRBD1	TRBJ1-2	13	TGCAGTGCCGCAGGACAGGGAATTGTGGGCTACACCTTC	CSAAGQGIVGYTF
.	TRBV7-2	TRBD1	TRBJ1-2	16	TGTGCCAGCAGCTTAGAAACCGGGACAGGGGGCTATGGCTACACCTTC	CASSLETGTGGYGYTF
few	TRBV6-6	.	TRBJ1-5	15	TGTGCCAGCAGTTACCGTAGGGGAGCAAACCAGCCCCAGCATTTT	CASSYRRGANQPQHF
.	TRBV6-5	.	TRBJ2-7	14	TGTGCCAGCAGCCAACCGGGACCTCCTTACGAGCAGTACTTC	CASSQPGPPYEQYF